These 5 T cell receptor beta chains were sequenced from one sample in a study of cytomegalovirus exposure and HLA in healthy donors. The PCR contained 60 Vbeta and 13 Jbeta primers. Profiled with immunoSEQ multiplex PCR; TCRdb holds only in-frame clones, not every one. The sample shows 110,000 to 150,000 clones, over 60% of them seen only once. Sequencing was carried out using PBMCs. The source of these receptors is a female donor in good health and CMV-seronegative.

This clone was observed a few times. J is TRBJ1-1 and V is TRBV5-4, with D perhaps matching TRBD1 (6 bases). The germline gives CDR1 SGHNT, CDR2 YYREEE (reference sequence). V was clipped by 0 bases and J by 6 bases, with 6 bases between them. CDR3 size: 12 residues. DNA of the CDR3: TGTGCCAGCAGCTTGGGACAGGCTGAAGCTTTCTTT. Its translation is CASSLGQAEAFF.

In DNA form, the CDR3 reads TGCGCCAGCAGCCAGATCGACAGGATTAATCAGCCCCAGCATTTT. Residues: CASSQIDRINQPQHF. The V call is TRBV4-1, the J call TRBJ1-5, with a possible D match to TRBD1 (6 bases). The CDR3 totals 15 residues. The V end lost 3 bases, the J end lost 4 bases, and 13 bases lay between the germline ends. In germline, CDR1 is MGHRA, CDR2 YSYEKL.

This CDR3 reads CAISEWDTTYEQYF. CDR3 nucleotides: TGTGCCATCAGTGAGTGGGACACAACCTACGAGCAGTACTTC. The chain uses TRBV10-3 and TRBJ2-7, with D possibly TRBD1 on 6 matching bases. The CDR3 loop spans 14 amino acids. Looked up from germline, CDR1 is ENHRY and CDR2 is SYGVKD. The V end was cut by 1 base, the J end by 2 bases, with 9 bases between.

J is TRBJ1-2 and V is TRBV18; D ambiguous. The CDR3 extends over 14 amino acids. The V end was cut by 5 bases, the J end by 2 bases, with 12 bases between. Germline V CDR1 and CDR2: KGHSH, LQKENI. The CDR3: CASSEGSRNYGYTF. In DNA form, the CDR3 reads TGTGCCAGCTCAGAGGGCAGTAGAAACTATGGCTACACCTTC.

CDR3 DNA: TGTGCCAGCAGCTTAACTGGGACAGATGAAGCTTTCTTT. Residues: CASSLTGTDEAFF. The chain carries TRBV7-9 and TRBJ1-1; 7 bases match TRBD1. V dropped 2 bases and J dropped 7; count of bases not matched to a gene: 4. This CDR3 has 13 amino acids. The germline V gene has CDR1 SEHNR and CDR2 FQNEAQ (reference sequence).